This entry lists 2 T cell receptor beta chains sequenced from one sample in a study of CD8+CD57+ T cells in acquired aplastic anemia. For CDR3 and TCR beta VDJ profiling, genomic DNA was the template used. In TCRdb, the reads were re-called with MiXCR into one record per CDR3 protein. The table records 180,000 or so distinct CDR3 sequences, around half of them present only once. Sequenced input: sorted CD4+, CD8+, or CD8+CD57+ T cells (not recorded which) from PBMCs. Source of these receptors: a human donor in good health.

The V call is TRBV7-2, the J call TRBJ2-5; 7 bases match TRBD1. CDR1 and CDR2 (germline): SGHTA, FQGNSA. The ends lost 5 bases at V and 4 bases at J; junction bases unmatched: 13. The CDR3 has 16 residues. CDR3 loop: CASSPRQGSKGETQYF. CDR3 coding DNA: TGTGCCAGCAGCCCCCGACAGGGATCAAAAGGAGAGACCCAGTACTTC.

On this clonotype itself: At one boundary the junction diverges from the germline segment, which might be a read error. CDR3 sequence reads: CASSIREGTSPYEQHF. The CDR3 nucleotides are TGTGCCAGTAGTATAAGGGAAGGGACCTCCCCCTACGAGCAACACTTC. This chain joins TRBV19 and TRBJ2-7; the D call may be TRBD1 or TRBD2 (5 bases each). The CDR3 is 16 residues long. Per germline, CDR1 LNHDA and CDR2 SQIVND (reference sequence). The full variable domain, in which reference TRBV19 and TRBJ2-7 provide the parts outside the CDR3, is DGGITQSPKYLFRKEGQNVTLSCEQNLNHDAMYWYRQDPGQGLRLIYYSQIVNDFQKGDIAEGYSVSREKKESFPLTVTSAQKNPTAFYLCASSIREGTSPYEQHFGPGTRLTVT.